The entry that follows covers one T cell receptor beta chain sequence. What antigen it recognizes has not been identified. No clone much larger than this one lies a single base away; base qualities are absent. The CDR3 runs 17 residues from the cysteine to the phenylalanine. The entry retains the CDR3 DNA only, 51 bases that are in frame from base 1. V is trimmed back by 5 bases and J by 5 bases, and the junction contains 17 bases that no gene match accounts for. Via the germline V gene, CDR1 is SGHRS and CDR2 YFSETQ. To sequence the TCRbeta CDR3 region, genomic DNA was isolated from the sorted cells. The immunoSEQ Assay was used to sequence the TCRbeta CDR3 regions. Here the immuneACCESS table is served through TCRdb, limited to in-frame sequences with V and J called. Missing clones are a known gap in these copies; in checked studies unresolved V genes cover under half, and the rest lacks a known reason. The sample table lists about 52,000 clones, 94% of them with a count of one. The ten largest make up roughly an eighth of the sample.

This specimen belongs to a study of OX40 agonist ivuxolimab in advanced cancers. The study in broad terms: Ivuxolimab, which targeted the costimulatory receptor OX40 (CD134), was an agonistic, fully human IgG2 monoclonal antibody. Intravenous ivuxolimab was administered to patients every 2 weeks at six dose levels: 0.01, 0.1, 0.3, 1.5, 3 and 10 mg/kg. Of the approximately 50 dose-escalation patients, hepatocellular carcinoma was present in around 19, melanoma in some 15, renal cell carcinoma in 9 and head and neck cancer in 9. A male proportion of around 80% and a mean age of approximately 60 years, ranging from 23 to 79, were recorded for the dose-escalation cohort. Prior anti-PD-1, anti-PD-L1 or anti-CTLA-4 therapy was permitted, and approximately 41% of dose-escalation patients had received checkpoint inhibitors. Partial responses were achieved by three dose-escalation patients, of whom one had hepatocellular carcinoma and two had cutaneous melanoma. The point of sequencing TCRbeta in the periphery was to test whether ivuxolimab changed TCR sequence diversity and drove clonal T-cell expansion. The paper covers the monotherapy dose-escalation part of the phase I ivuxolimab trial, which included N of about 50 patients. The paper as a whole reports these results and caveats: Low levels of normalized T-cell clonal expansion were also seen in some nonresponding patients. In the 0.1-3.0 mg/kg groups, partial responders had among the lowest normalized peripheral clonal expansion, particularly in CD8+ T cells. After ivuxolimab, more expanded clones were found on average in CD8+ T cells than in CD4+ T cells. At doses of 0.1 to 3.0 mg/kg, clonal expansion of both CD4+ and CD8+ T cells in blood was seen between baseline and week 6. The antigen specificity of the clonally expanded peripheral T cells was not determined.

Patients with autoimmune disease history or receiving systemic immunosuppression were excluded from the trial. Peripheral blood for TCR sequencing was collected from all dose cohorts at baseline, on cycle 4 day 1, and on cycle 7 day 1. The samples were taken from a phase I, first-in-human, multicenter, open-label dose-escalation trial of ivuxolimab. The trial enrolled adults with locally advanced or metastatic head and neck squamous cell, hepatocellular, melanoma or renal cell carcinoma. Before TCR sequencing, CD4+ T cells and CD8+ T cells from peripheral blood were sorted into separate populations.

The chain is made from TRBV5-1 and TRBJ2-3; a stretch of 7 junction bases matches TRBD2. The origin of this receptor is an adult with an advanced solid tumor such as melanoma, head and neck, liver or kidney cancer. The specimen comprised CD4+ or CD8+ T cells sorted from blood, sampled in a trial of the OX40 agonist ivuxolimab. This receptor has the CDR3 CASRSPRGRAEEDTQYF. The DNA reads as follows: TGCGCCAGCAGGTCCCCCCGTGGGAGGGCCGAGGAAGATACGCAGTATTTT.